These 28 T cell receptor beta chains were all obtained from the same sample, sequenced in a study of blood T cell repertoires in COVID-19. Sequencing was performed with immunoSEQ multiplex PCR; in TCRdb, only in-frame clones are kept and a portion is missing. The sample consists of approximately 69,000 clones, approximately 86% of them appearing once. The sequenced sample consisted of peripheral blood. These TCRs come from a human donor in a cohort sampled during active COVID-19.

The gene calls are TRBV6-1 and TRBJ1-5; weak D call: TRBD1 (6 bases). Trimming left V 3 bases short and J 7 bases short, with 10 bases between. The germline CDR1 and CDR2 sequences are MNHNS and SASEGT. The CDR3 has 13 amino acids. CDR3 in amino acids: CASSDRGGQPQHF. As DNA, the CDR3 is TGTGCCAGCAGTGACAGGGGCGGGCAGCCCCAGCATTTT.

This sequence joins TRBV7-9 and TRBJ1-3; D not resolved. With 4 bases removed from V and 0 bases from J, the gap between germline ends came to 10 bases. There are 15 residues in the CDR3. CDR1 and CDR2 from the germline V gene are SEHNR and FQNEAQ (reference sequence). The CDR3 DNA reads TGTGCCAGCAGCTCCCCGACGGGCTCTGGAAACACCATATATTTT. Encoded protein: CASSSPTGSGNTIYF.

This chain joins TRBV2 and TRBJ2-7; the match to TRBD1 covers 7 bases. The CDR3 covers 15 residues. The V and J ends lost 6 bases and 3 bases, in that order; junction bases with no gene match: 11. Per germline, CDR1 SNHLY and CDR2 FYNNEI. This chain's CDR3 is CASSPRQGDFYEQYF. In DNA, the CDR3 is TGTGCCAGCAGCCCCCGACAGGGAGATTTCTACGAGCAGTACTTC.

This clone has only a few counts. The V and J genes are TRBV5-3 and TRBJ1-1; TRBD1 matches 7 bases. TRBV5-3 is labeled an ORF, and its function is uncertain. V lost 1 base and J lost 10; bases outside the gene matches: 25. The CDR3 has 19 amino acids. CDR3 DNA: TGTGCCAGAAGCTTGCCGGGACAGCCTATGAACACTGGCAAGACCGGAGCTTTCTTT. This encodes CARSLPGQPMNTGKTGAFF.

The V and J genes are TRBV5-1 and TRBJ2-1; TRBD1 aligns across 7 bases. The CDR3 contains 15 residues. Germline loops: CDR1 SGHRS, CDR2 YFSETQ. Losses at the gene ends were 4 bases for V and 0 bases for J; bases not matched to a gene: 4. CDR3 sequence (DNA): TGCGCCAGCAGCCCGGGACAGAGCTCCTACAATGAGCAGTTCTTC. Residues: CASSPGQSSYNEQFF.

The rearrangement joins TRBV4-3 to TRBJ2-1; the match to TRBD2 covers 8 bases. The germline CDR1 and CDR2 sequences are LGHNA and YSLEER. The CDR3 spans 17 residues. V dropped 4 bases and J dropped 6; count of bases not matched to a gene: 14. The CDR3 is CASSPVGRGVSGNEQFF. In nucleotides, the CDR3 is TGCGCCAGCAGCCCTGTCGGGCGGGGGGTTTCGGGCAATGAGCAGTTCTTC.

CDR3 sequence: CASSLRLAVLYEQYF. In DNA, the CDR3 is TGTGCCAGCAGTCTCCGACTAGCGGTGCTCTACGAGCAGTACTTC. This chain links TRBV28 with TRBJ2-7, with 9 bases matching TRBD2. V was clipped by 5 bases and J by 3 bases; unmatched bases: 8. CDR3 length equals 15 residues. Per germline, CDR1 MDHEN and CDR2 SYDVKM.

The chain combines TRBV13 with TRBJ1-6; no reliable D call. Germline V CDR1 and CDR2: PRHDT, FYEKMQ (reference sequence). Trimming took 5 bases from V and 9 from J, leaving 14 bases between them. This CDR3 has 14 amino acids. The CDR3 protein is CASSPGGRRSPLHF. Here the CDR3 DNA reads TGTGCCAGCAGCCCAGGAGGCAGACGTTCACCCCTCCACTTT.

V gene TRBV5-1 combines with J gene TRBJ2-1, with D hard to call. Germline V gene lookup returns CDR1 SGHRS and CDR2 YFSETQ. The CDR3 consists of 12 residues. With 4 bases removed from V and 7 bases from J, the gap between germline ends came to 9 bases. CDR3 sequence: CASSLTPNEQFF. The CDR3 DNA follows: TGCGCCAGCAGCCTGACACCTAATGAGCAGTTCTTC.

The CDR3 protein is CASSLGYGKGEETQYF. The CDR3 nucleotides read TGTGCCAGCAGCTTAGGCTACGGGAAGGGGGAAGAGACCCAGTACTTC. The rearrangement joins TRBV7-2 to TRBJ2-5; D is perhaps TRBD1 (6 bases). The V gene's germline CDR1 is SGHTA and CDR2 FQGNSA. The CDR3 is 16 amino acids. The V end was cut by 1 base, the J end by 3 bases, with 15 bases between.

The chain is built from TRBV3-1 (or the pseudogene TRBV3-2) and TRBJ1-4, with a possible D match to TRBD1 (6 bases). This CDR3 is 15 amino acids long. Germline CDR1 LGHDT, CDR2 YNNKEL (reference sequence). V lost 1 base to trimming and J lost 12 bases, with 18 bases between them. The CDR3 nucleotides read TGTGCCAGCAGCCAAGTCCCAGGGGCGTTCTCAGAACTGTTTTTT. Its protein is CASSQVPGAFSELFF.

This chain connects TRBV14 to TRBJ1-1; 8 bases are shared with TRBD1. Germline-derived CDR1 and CDR2 are SGHDN and FVKESK. The CDR3 runs 15 residues. The J segment lost 0 bases and the V segment lost 4 bases, leaving 4 bases of the junction unmatched. The CDR3 DNA reads TGTGCCAGCAGCCGACGACAGGGGATGAACACTGAAGCTTTCTTT. Its translation: CASSRRQGMNTEAFF.

The chain uses TRBV30 and TRBJ1-2, with D possibly matching TRBD1 (6 bases). Between the trimmed V and J ends, which lost 0 bases and 6 bases, there was a span of 20 bases. Germline lookup yields CDR1 GTSNPN and CDR2 SVGIG (reference sequence). This CDR3 is built from 16 residues. Here the CDR3 reads CAWSVPVPGGADGYTF. CDR3 coding DNA: TGTGCCTGGAGTGTACCGGTTCCGGGGGGCGCGGATGGCTACACCTTC.

J is TRBJ2-7 and V is TRBV20-1, with no clear D. The CDR3 is made up of 11 amino acids. Trimming pared 4 bases from V and 0 bases from J, leaving 4 bases between. CDR1 and CDR2 from the germline V gene are DFQATT and SNEGSKA (reference sequence). For the CDR3, the DNA is TGCAGTGCTAAGAGCTCCTACGAGCAGTACTTC. Translated, it gives CSAKSSYEQYF.

V and J are TRBV7-2 and TRBJ2-3; D possibly corresponds to TRBD1 (6 bases). The CDR3 has 15 amino acids. From germline, CDR1 is SGHTA and CDR2 FQGNSA. Between the trimmed V and J ends, which lost 5 bases and 1 base, there was a span of 13 bases. CDR3 sequence: CASSARQEGTDTQYF. The CDR3 coding sequence is TGTGCCAGCAGCGCAAGACAGGAGGGCACAGATACGCAGTATTTT. Full variable domain (remainder filled in from reference TRBV7-2 and TRBJ2-3): GAGVSQSPSNKVTEKGKDVELRCDPISGHTALYWYRQSLGQGLEFLIYFQGNSAPDKSGLPSDRFSAERTGGSVSTLTIQRTQQEDSAVYLCASSARQEGTDTQYFGPGTRLTVL.

The chain has TRBV7-9 and TRBJ1-1; 11 nucleotides line up with TRBD1. CDR3 size: 14 residues. Germline V gene lookup returns CDR1 SEHNR and CDR2 FQNEAQ (reference sequence). J lost 9 bases, V lost 3 bases, and 6 bases had no gene match. The CDR3 protein is CASSFLGTGGKAFF. The DNA for the CDR3 is TGTGCCAGCAGCTTTCTTGGGACAGGGGGAAAAGCTTTCTTT.

The chain carries TRBV7-9 and TRBJ1-1; D is undetermined. Trimming took 5 bases from V and 6 from J, leaving 13 bases between them. Germline CDR1 SEHNR, CDR2 FQNEAQ (reference sequence). CDR3 size: 13 residues. CDR3 coding DNA: TGTGCCAGCAGCCGTTCAGGTCTACCTGAAGCTTTCTTT. This codes for CASSRSGLPEAFF.

V and J are TRBV27 and TRBJ1-2, with TRBD1 as a possible D gene (6 bases). V was shortened by 6 bases and J by 5 bases, with 13 bases between the two germline ends. This CDR3 has 13 residues. CDR1 MNHEY and CDR2 SMNVEV come from the germline V gene (reference sequence). CDR3 amino acids: CASRTGTKYGYTF. CDR3 DNA sequence: TGTGCCAGCAGAACCGGGACAAAATATGGCTACACCTTC.

The chain has TRBV18 and TRBJ2-7; 7 bases fit TRBD1. Germline-derived CDR1 and CDR2 are KGHSH and LQKENI. The ends lost 3 bases at V and 4 bases at J; junction bases unmatched: 9. The CDR3 extends over 15 amino acids. Here the CDR3 reads CASSPSDRTGYEQYF. DNA of the CDR3: TGTGCCAGCTCACCCTCGGACAGGACGGGTTACGAGCAGTACTTC.

The chain links TRBV4-3 to TRBJ2-1, with 10 bases identical to TRBD1. From germline, CDR1 is LGHNA and CDR2 YSLEER. J lost 8 bases, V lost 0 bases, and 7 bases had no gene match. The CDR3 has 16 residues. The CDR3 is CASSQEVGQGSDEQFF. The CDR3 coding sequence is TGCGCCAGCAGCCAAGAAGTGGGACAGGGGTCCGATGAGCAGTTCTTC.

This chain uses TRBV29-1 with TRBJ2-3; 12 positions agree with TRBD2. Germline-derived CDR1 and CDR2 are SQVTM and ANQGSEA. The CDR3 runs 15 residues. V shed 3 bases and J 5 bases; nucleotides not matched to a gene: 6. The CDR3 region is CSVERLAGDGDTQYF. The CDR3 DNA sequence: TGCAGCGTTGAGCGACTAGCGGGGGATGGAGATACGCAGTATTTT.

This rearrangement joins TRBV9 to TRBJ2-7; no clear D. The V and J ends lost 0 bases and 0 bases respectively, with 10 bases between them. The germline V gene encodes CDR1 SGDLS and CDR2 YYNGEE. The CDR3 covers 15 residues. The CDR3 reads CASSVEAGISYEQYF. The CDR3 nucleotides read TGTGCCAGCAGCGTAGAAGCAGGTATCTCCTACGAGCAGTACTTC.

This clone was detected a few times. The chain is built from TRBV5-5 and TRBJ2-1; a weak D match, TRBD1 (6 bases). Germline V CDR1 and CDR2: SGHKS, YYEKEE (reference sequence). The CDR3 is 13 residues long. Trimming removed 0 bases at V and 6 bases at J, with 7 bases between. This CDR3 reads CASSLEGVNEQFF. The CDR3 nucleotides read TGTGCCAGCAGCTTGGAGGGGGTCAATGAGCAGTTCTTC.

The chain links TRBV5-4 to TRBJ2-3, with 7 bases lining up with TRBD1. This CDR3 comprises 13 residues. The germline gives CDR1 SGHNT, CDR2 YYREEE (reference sequence). Germline trimming cut 4 bases from V and 4 bases from J; bases unmatched to any gene: 3. The DNA of the CDR3 is TGTGCCAGCAGCGCGCAGGGGGCAGATACGCAGTATTTT. It is translated as CASSAQGADTQYF.

The chain has TRBV2 and TRBJ1-2; D is possibly TRBD1 (5 bases). Germline CDR1 reads SNHLY; CDR2 reads FYNNEI. CDR3 size: 14 residues. V was pared by 4 bases and J by 4 bases, with 13 bases between. For the CDR3, the DNA is TGTGCCAGCAGTGGTCGGTGGGGGGGCTATGGCTACACCTTC. This translates into CASSGRWGGYGYTF.

The V and J genes are TRBV19 and TRBJ1-5, with D possibly matching TRBD1 (5 bases). The CDR3 length is 16 residues. CDR1 LNHDA and CDR2 SQIVND come from the germline V gene (reference sequence). V was pared by 5 bases and J by 2 bases, with 16 bases between. The CDR3 DNA reads as TGTGCCAGTAGTCCGGGATCCGGGGGGGGCAATCAGCCCCAGCATTTT. Protein: CASSPGSGGGNQPQHF.

This clone came up once. The V call is TRBV6-5, the J call TRBJ2-7; D is undetermined. V shed 8 bases and J shed 4 bases, with 9 bases lying between them. This CDR3 comprises 11 residues. Germline V gene lookup returns CDR1 MNHEY and CDR2 SVGAGI. The CDR3 reads CASGRSYEQYF. The CDR3, as DNA: TGTGCCAGCGGTCGGAGTTACGAGCAGTACTTC.

This chain joins TRBV7-2 and TRBJ1-2; D call uncertain. CDR3 length equals 12 residues. The germline V gene has CDR1 SGHTA and CDR2 FQGNSA. V was cut by 3 bases and J by 4 bases, with 6 bases left in between. CDR3 bases: TGTGCCAGCAGCTTGGGCAGCTATGGCTACACCTTC. Protein sequence: CASSLGSYGYTF.